Shown below are 22 T cell receptor beta chains from a single sample sequenced in a study of spatial heterogeneity in lung cancer. Study outcomes and limitations: One measure, the expanded intratumoral alpha and beta TCR count, tracked tumor mutation counts.

The antigens of these receptors remain unknown. This sample's time point: sample taken at primary tumor resection. In TCRdb, the 5' RACE reads were re-called with MiXCR into one record per CDR3 protein. The table includes 9,500 to 13,000 distinct CDR3 sequences, 9% to 14% detected once. The sample was lung tumor tissue, taken at surgery. The receptor set was obtained from a female donor with early-stage non-small cell lung cancer.

The chain has TRBV7-8 and TRBJ2-5; D is perhaps TRBD1 or TRBD2 (6 bases each). This CDR3 contains 15 residues. Trimming took off 1 base at V and 7 bases at J, with 16 bases between the two ends. The germline V gene encodes CDR1 SGHVS and CDR2 FQNEAQ. The CDR3 region is CASSLGGALFGTQYF. The CDR3 DNA is TGTGCCAGCAGCTTAGGGGGGGCGCTTTTTGGGACCCAGTACTTC. Variable domain in full (rest from reference TRBV7-8 and TRBJ2-5): GAGVSQSPRYKVAKRGQDVALRCDPISGHVSLFWYQQALGQGPEFLTYFQNEAQLDKSGLPSDRFFAERPEGSVSTLKIQRTQQEDSAVYLCASSLGGALFGTQYFGPGTRLLVL.

This clonotype was found a few times. The V and J genes are TRBV29-1 and TRBJ1-1, with TRBD1 matching 9 bases. The CDR3 sequence is 14 residues long. V lost 6 bases to trimming and J lost 1 base; unmatched junction nucleotides: 6. Germline V gene sequence: CDR1 SQVTM, CDR2 ANQGSEA. CDR3 nucleotides: TGCAGCGTCGCACAGGGGGCCTCGAACACTGAAGCTTTCTTT. This encodes CSVAQGASNTEAFF.

This clonotype rates as medium-sized. This sequence joins TRBV2 and TRBJ2-7; tentative D call: TRBD2 (6 bases). The CDR3 has 13 amino acids. In germline, CDR1 is SNHLY, CDR2 FYNNEI. V was shortened by 7 bases and J by 3 bases, with 13 bases between the two germline ends. CDR3 loop: CASISGTYYEQYF. Here the CDR3 DNA reads TGTGCCAGCATTAGCGGCACCTACTACGAGCAGTACTTC.

By proportion, this clonotype is medium-sized (0.01 to 0.1%). The chain links TRBV7-9 to TRBJ2-2; no definite D call. V gave up 3 bases and J gave up 7 bases, with 3 bases separating them. The CDR3 has 11 amino acids. CDR1 and CDR2 from the germline V gene are SEHNR and FQNEAQ (reference sequence). CDR3 coding DNA: TGTGCCAGCAGCTTGATCGGGGAGCTGTTTTTT. Translation gives CASSLIGELFF.

This clonotype is classed as medium-sized. This chain links TRBV6-2 or TRBV6-3 with TRBJ2-1; tentatively, D is TRBD1 or TRBD2 (5 bases each). Looked up from germline, CDR1 is MNHEY and CDR2 is SVGEGT. The V and J ends lost 8 bases and 2 bases respectively, with 19 bases between them. CDR3 size: 16 residues. The CDR3 protein is CASQTRDPRAYNEQFF. The CDR3 bases are TGTGCCAGCCAGACCCGGGACCCCAGAGCCTACAATGAGCAGTTCTTC.

This clonotype was seen repeatedly, ten times or more. CDR3 residues: CASSRDRGSGNEQFF. In nucleotides, the CDR3 is TGTGCCAGCAGCCGCGACAGGGGGTCGGGCAATGAGCAGTTCTTC. The chain links TRBV7-2 to TRBJ2-1, with 9 bases fitting TRBD1. This CDR3 region has 15 residues. After removal of 5 bases from V and 6 bases from J, the junction contained 8 bases not matched to a gene. The germline gives CDR1 SGHTA, CDR2 FQGNSA.

In the case of this clonotype: A junction end diverges from the germline sequence, so it may reflect a read error. This sequence joins TRBV7-9 and TRBJ1-2; no definite D call. The CDR3 loop spans 14 amino acids. CDR1 and CDR2 from the germline V gene are SEHNR and FQNEAQ (reference sequence). CDR3 amino acids: CASSQLRTDYGYTF. As DNA, the CDR3 is TGCGCCAGCAGCCAACTTCGGACGGACTATGGCTACACCTTC.

Ten or more counts support this clonotype. The chain carries TRBV5-1 and TRBJ2-7, with no clear D. Looked up from germline, CDR1 is SGHRS and CDR2 is YFSETQ. This CDR3 is 13 amino acids long. Trimming took off 7 bases at V and 2 bases at J, with 13 bases between the two ends. This chain's CDR3 is CASRGTAAYEQYF. CDR3 coding DNA: TGCGCCAGCCGCGGAACGGCCGCCTACGAGCAGTACTTC.

This clonotype was seen a few times. The chain links TRBV7-6 to TRBJ2-3, with 9 bases that match TRBD1. Per germline, CDR1 SGHVS and CDR2 FNYEAQ. This CDR3 region has 16 residues. With V trimmed by 0 bases and J by 6 bases, 7 bases remained unmatched. In DNA, the CDR3 is TGTGCCAGCAGCTTAGCGGTGACAGGGGGATTGGATACGCAGTATTTT. Protein product: CASSLAVTGGLDTQYF.

This clonotype was seen ten or more times. The chain employs TRBV7-8 and TRBJ1-4; 7 nucleotides line up with TRBD1. Looked up from germline, CDR1 is SGHVS and CDR2 is FQNEAQ. This CDR3 contains 17 residues. V dropped 2 bases and J dropped 8; count of bases not matched to a gene: 14. This CDR3 is CASSLTVSTGSDEKLFF. CDR3 nucleotide sequence: TGTGCCAGCAGCTTAACCGTGTCGACAGGGAGTGACGAAAAACTGTTTTTT. The full variable domain, with the rest looked up from reference TRBV7-8 and TRBJ1-4, is GAGVSQSPRYKVAKRGQDVALRCDPISGHVSLFWYQQALGQGPEFLTYFQNEAQLDKSGLPSDRFFAERPEGSVSTLKIQRTQQEDSAVYLCASSLTVSTGSDEKLFFGSGTQLSVL.

This clonotype was seen ten or more times. V and J are TRBV6-2 or TRBV6-3 and TRBJ2-7, with 11 bases lining up with TRBD2. J was trimmed by 7 bases and V by 8 bases; bases with no gene match: 10. The CDR3 runs 14 residues. Germline V CDR1 and CDR2: MNHEY, SVGEGT. The CDR3 spells CASRIAGGPREQYF. The CDR3 DNA reads TGTGCCAGCCGGATAGCGGGAGGGCCGAGGGAGCAGTACTTC.

This clonotype turned up a few times. This chain uses TRBV5-1 with TRBJ2-5, with 8 bases lining up with TRBD2. The germline V gene encodes CDR1 SGHRS and CDR2 YFSETQ. CDR3 length: 16 residues. V was clipped by 0 bases and J by 0 bases; unmatched bases: 4. As DNA, the CDR3 is TGCGCCAGCAGCTTGGTTGTAGCGGGGTACCAAGAGACCCAGTACTTC. Protein: CASSLVVAGYQETQYF.

In this sample, this clonotype turned up many times. CDR3 residues: CASSLAGVGEKLFF. As DNA, the CDR3 is TGTGCCAGCAGCTTGGCCGGGGTAGGCGAAAAACTGTTTTTT. This rearrangement joins TRBV5-4 to TRBJ1-4; unclear D gene. Germline V gene lookup returns CDR1 SGHNT and CDR2 YYREEE (reference sequence). V was cut by 0 bases and J by 8 bases, with 11 bases left in between. The CDR3 is 14 amino acids.

This clonotype was observed at least ten times. J is TRBJ1-1 and V is TRBV20-1, with 9 nucleotides matching TRBD1. This CDR3 region has 13 residues. The ends lost 5 bases at V and 9 bases at J; junction bases unmatched: 10. Germline V lookup: CDR1 DFQATT, CDR2 SNEGSKA (reference sequence). CDR3 in DNA: TGCAGTGCTCCTCCCGACAGGGGGGAAAAAGCTTTCTTT. Translation gives CSAPPDRGEKAFF.

This clonotype was recorded at least ten times. The rearrangement joins TRBV5-6 to TRBJ1-4; 12 nucleotides align to TRBD1. Trimming cost V 3 bases and J 5 bases; bases outside gene matches: 5. The CDR3 totals 16 residues. CDR1 SGHDT and CDR2 YYEEEE come from the germline V gene. CDR3: CASSSGTGGRNEKLFF. CDR3 bases: TGTGCCAGCAGCTCCGGGACAGGGGGCCGAAATGAAAAACTGTTTTTT.

This clonotype is classed as medium-sized. The chain recombines TRBV7-9 with TRBJ1-1; no clear D. Trimming pared 5 bases from V and 2 bases from J, leaving 12 bases between. CDR3 length: 14 amino acids. Germline V gene lookup returns CDR1 SEHNR and CDR2 FQNEAQ (reference sequence). The CDR3 region is CASSLLMGNTEAFF. DNA for the CDR3: TGTGCCAGCAGCCTTTTAATGGGCAACACTGAAGCTTTCTTT.

Relative to its sample, this clonotype is medium-sized. The chain employs TRBV30 and TRBJ1-1; D not certain. Trimming removed 4 bases at V and 7 bases at J, with 10 bases between. The germline V gene encodes CDR1 GTSNPN and CDR2 SVGIG (reference sequence). The CDR3 length is 11 residues. This CDR3 is CAWKALFEAFF. The CDR3 coding sequence is TGTGCCTGGAAGGCCCTGTTTGAAGCTTTCTTT.

This clonotype was seen ten or more times. V usage is TRBV12-3 or TRBV12-4 and J usage is TRBJ1-2; D is perhaps TRBD1 (5 bases). The CDR3 runs to 14 residues. Deletions cut 0 bases from V and 8 bases from J, with 13 bases between. The CDR3 is CASSLAWRPGGYTF. In DNA, the CDR3 is TGTGCCAGCAGTTTAGCGTGGCGCCCAGGGGGCTACACCTTC.

In its sample, this clonotype was seen a few times. This chain connects TRBV20-1 to TRBJ1-2; D is unclear. The germline V gene encodes CDR1 DFQATT and CDR2 SNEGSKA (reference sequence). The CDR3 runs to 13 residues. V was cut by 5 bases and J by 1 base, with 11 bases left in between. CDR3 nucleotides: TGCAGTGCTTCAGTATCCTATAACTATGGCTACACCTTC. This translates into CSASVSYNYGYTF.

By sample share, this clonotype is medium-sized (0.01 to 0.1%). The chain combines TRBV14 with TRBJ2-7, with 9 bases identical to TRBD2. The germline gives CDR1 SGHDN, CDR2 FVKESK. With V trimmed by 0 bases and J by 6 bases, 6 bases remained unmatched. The CDR3 sequence is 15 residues long. The CDR3 spells CASSQDWSGRTEQYF. In DNA form, the CDR3 reads TGTGCCAGCAGCCAAGATTGGAGCGGGAGGACCGAGCAGTACTTC.

This clonotype was seen repeatedly, ten times or more. This chain uses TRBV6-2 or TRBV6-3 with TRBJ2-2; D is unresolved. CDR3 length: 12 amino acids. The V end lost 10 bases, the J end lost 3 bases, and 9 bases lay between the germline ends. Germline CDR1 and CDR2: MNHEY and SVGEGT. CDR3 sequence: CATGPYTGELFF. The CDR3 bases are TGTGCCACCGGACCTTACACCGGGGAGCTGTTTTTT.

By share, this clonotype counts as medium-sized. This sequence joins TRBV5-1 and TRBJ2-1, with 10 nucleotides matching TRBD2. Unmatched junction bases numbered 13, after V lost 4 bases and J lost 9 bases. From germline, CDR1 is SGHRS and CDR2 YFSETQ. The CDR3 loop spans 16 amino acids. The CDR3 DNA is TGCGCCAGCAGCACCATTCTAGCGGGGGTACAAGTTGAGCAGTTCTTC. Its translation: CASSTILAGVQVEQFF.